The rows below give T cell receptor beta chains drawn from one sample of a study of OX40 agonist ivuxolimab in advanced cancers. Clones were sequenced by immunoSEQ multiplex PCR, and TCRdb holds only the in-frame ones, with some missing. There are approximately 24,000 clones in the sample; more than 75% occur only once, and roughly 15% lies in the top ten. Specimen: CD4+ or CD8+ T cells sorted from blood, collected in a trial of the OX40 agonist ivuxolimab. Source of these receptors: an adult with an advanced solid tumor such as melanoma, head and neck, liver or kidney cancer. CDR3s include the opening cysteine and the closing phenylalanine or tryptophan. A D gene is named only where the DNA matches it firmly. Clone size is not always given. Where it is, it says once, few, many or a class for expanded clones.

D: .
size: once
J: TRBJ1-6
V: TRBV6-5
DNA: TGTGCCAGCAGCCGACGGGGGCCGTATTCACCCCTCCACTTT
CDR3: CASSRRGPYSPLHF

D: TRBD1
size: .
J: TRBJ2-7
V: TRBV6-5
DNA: TGTGCCAGCAGCTCAGACAGGGGTTTTTACTACGAGCAGTACTTC
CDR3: CASSSDRGFYYEQYF

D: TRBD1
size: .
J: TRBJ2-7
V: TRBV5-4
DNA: TGTGCCAGCAGCTTAGGGGGCAGGTACGAGCAGTACTTC
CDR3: CASSLGGRYEQYF

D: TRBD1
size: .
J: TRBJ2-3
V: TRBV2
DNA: TGTGCCAGCAGGGTACTGACAGGGACAGATACGCAGTATTTT
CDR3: CASRVLTGTDTQYF

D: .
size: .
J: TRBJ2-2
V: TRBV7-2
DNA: TGTGCCAGCAGCTTGAACCCTTTTGAAGGGGTCACCGGGGAGCTGTTTTTT
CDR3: CASSLNPFEGVTGELFF

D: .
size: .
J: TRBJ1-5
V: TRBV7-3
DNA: TGTGCCAGCAGCTATCCCGACTCCTCCTATAGCAATCAGCCCCAGCATTTT
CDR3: CASSYPDSSYSNQPQHF

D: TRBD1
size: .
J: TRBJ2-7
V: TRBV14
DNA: TGTGCCAGCAGCCAAGATTCAAGTCAGGGGGACGAGCAGTACTTC
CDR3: CASSQDSSQGDEQYF

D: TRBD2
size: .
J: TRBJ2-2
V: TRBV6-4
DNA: TGTGCCAGCACCCGGACTAGCGGGGGGTTTGGACACCGGGGAGCTGTTTTT
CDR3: CASTRTSGGFGHRGAVF

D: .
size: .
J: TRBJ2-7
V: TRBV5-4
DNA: TGTGCCAGCAGCTTCTTACAGTCCTCCTACGAGCAGTACTTC
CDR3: CASSFLQSSYEQYF

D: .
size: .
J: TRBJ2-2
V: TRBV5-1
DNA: TGCGCCAGCAGCTTGCGGGTGGTTGCGGTAAACACCGGGGAGCTGTTTTTT
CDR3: CASSLRVVAVNTGELFF

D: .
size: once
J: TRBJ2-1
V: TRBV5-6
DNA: TGTGCCAGCAGCTTTCCTGGACCGTACAATGAGCAGTTCTTC
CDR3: CASSFPGPYNEQFF

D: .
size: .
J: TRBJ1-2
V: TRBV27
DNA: TGTGCCAGCAGTCCGTCCGGGACACTGGACTATTCCTTC
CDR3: CASSPSGTLDYSF

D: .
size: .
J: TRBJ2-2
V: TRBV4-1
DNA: TGCGCCAGCACCAAGGGAGGTTTCGGGGAGCTGTTTTTT
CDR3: CASTKGGFGELFF